A selection of T cell receptor beta chains follows, all from one sample in a study of blood T cell repertoires in COVID-19. Assay used: immunoSEQ multiplex PCR; TCRdb lists only in-frame clones, some missing. The table shows roughly 80,000 clones, with approximately 89% occurring only once. The specimen sequenced was peripheral blood. The receptors here all came from a woman of 80 years or more with acute or convalescent COVID-19. Both conserved end residues are part of each CDR3. The order of the fields is J gene, clone size, V gene, D gene, CDR3 DNA, CDR3 protein. D genes are given only for firm matches. Part of the rows lack a size; the others show once, few, many or a class for expanded clones.

J: TRBJ1-2
size: NA
V: TRBV3-1/TRBV3-2
D: NA
DNA: TGTGCCAGCAGCCCGGGACAACCGGCGAGCTACACCTTC
CDR3: CASSPGQPASYTF

J: TRBJ1-2
size: few
V: TRBV14
D: NA
DNA: TGTGCCAGCAGCCAGAACAGGGTGGGGCACTATGGCTACACCTTC
CDR3: CASSQNRVGHYGYTF

J: TRBJ1-5
size: NA
V: TRBV6-5
D: NA
DNA: TGTGCCATCACCTCCTTGACAGGCTTCAATCAGCCCCAGCATTTT
CDR3: CAITSLTGFNQPQHF

J: TRBJ1-5
size: NA
V: TRBV19
D: NA
DNA: TGTGCCAGTAGTCCGACAGTTAGCAATCAGCCCCAGCATTTT
CDR3: CASSPTVSNQPQHF

J: TRBJ2-1
size: NA
V: TRBV5-5
D: NA
DNA: TGTGCCAGCAGCTCCACTATGGGGAGATACAATGAGCAGTTCTTC
CDR3: CASSSTMGRYNEQFF

J: TRBJ2-1
size: NA
V: TRBV30
D: TRBD2
DNA: TGTGCCTGGAGTCCTCGCGGGGGTTCCTACAATGAGCAGTTCTTC
CDR3: CAWSPRGGSYNEQFF

J: TRBJ2-3
size: NA
V: TRBV15
D: NA
DNA: TGTGCCACCAGCAGAGATGGTGGGGGGGCGGGGGATACGCAGTATTTT
CDR3: CATSRDGGGAGDTQYF

J: TRBJ1-2
size: once
V: TRBV3-1/TRBV3-2
D: NA
DNA: TGTGCCAGCAGCCAAGGGGGGGTAGGCTACACCTTC
CDR3: CASSQGGVGYTF

J: TRBJ2-1
size: NA
V: TRBV9
D: NA
DNA: TGTGCCAGCAGCCCCCGAGGAACCTACAATGAGCAGTTCTTC
CDR3: CASSPRGTYNEQFF

J: TRBJ1-5
size: NA
V: TRBV3-1/TRBV3-2
D: TRBD1
DNA: TGTGCCAGCAGCCAAGATGCCGGACAGGGCCAGCCCCAGCATTTT
CDR3: CASSQDAGQGQPQHF

J: TRBJ2-4
size: NA
V: TRBV5-4
D: TRBD1
DNA: TGTGCCAGCACCAACGTGACAGGGCCTAAAAACATTCAGTACTTC
CDR3: CASTNVTGPKNIQYF

J: TRBJ1-1
size: NA
V: TRBV18
D: TRBD1
DNA: TGTGCCAGCTCCTACAGACAGGGGTTAGGTGAAGCTTTCTTT
CDR3: CASSYRQGLGEAFF

J: TRBJ2-4
size: NA
V: TRBV6-5
D: TRBD1
DNA: TGTGCCAGCAGACCAAGGGACAGGCAAAACATTCAGTACTTC
CDR3: CASRPRDRQNIQYF

J: TRBJ1-5
size: few
V: TRBV5-1
D: TRBD1
DNA: TGCGCCAGCAGCACGACAGGGGGCGCAGATCAGCCCCAGCATTTT
CDR3: CASSTTGGADQPQHF

J: TRBJ2-6
size: NA
V: TRBV2
D: NA
DNA: TGTGCCAGCGTCGTTGGAAGGGGTTTTGGGGCCAACGTCCTGACTTTC
CDR3: CASVVGRGFGANVLTF

J: TRBJ2-1
size: NA
V: TRBV18
D: NA
DNA: TGTGCCAGCTCACCACTTGTCGTAGGGGCCAATGAGCAGTTCTTC
CDR3: CASSPLVVGANEQFF

J: TRBJ1-5
size: once
V: TRBV6-2/TRBV6-3
D: NA
DNA: TGTGCCAGCAGTTCCTCGGGGAGCCGCAATCAGCCCCAGCATTTT
CDR3: CASSSSGSRNQPQHF

J: TRBJ1-3
size: NA
V: TRBV9
D: TRBD1
DNA: TGTGCCAGCAGCTACGGACAGGCGACCTCTGGAAACACCATATATTTT
CDR3: CASSYGQATSGNTIYF

J: TRBJ2-5
size: NA
V: TRBV30
D: TRBD2
DNA: TGTGCCTGGAGTTCAGCGGGAGGGGGAGAGACCCAGTACTTC
CDR3: CAWSSAGGGETQYF

J: TRBJ1-1
size: NA
V: TRBV10-1
D: NA
DNA: TGCGCCAGCAGTGAGAGCCTTCGAGGGGGGAACACTGAAGCTTTCTTT
CDR3: CASSESLRGGNTEAFF

J: TRBJ2-3
size: NA
V: TRBV18
D: TRBD2
DNA: TGTGCCAGCTCACCACTAGCGGGAGGCCTGGCAGATACGCAGTATTTT
CDR3: CASSPLAGGLADTQYF

J: TRBJ1-1
size: NA
V: TRBV5-4
D: TRBD1
DNA: TGTGCCAGCAGCCCCGTAAGGGGACAGGGGGCTGAAGCTTTCTTT
CDR3: CASSPVRGQGAEAFF

J: TRBJ1-5
size: once
V: TRBV6-2/TRBV6-3
D: TRBD1
DNA: TGTGCCAGCAGTTACTCCTTGGACAGGGGACCCAATCAGCCCCAGCATTTT
CDR3: CASSYSLDRGPNQPQHF

J: TRBJ2-2
size: NA
V: TRBV19
D: TRBD1
DNA: TGTGCCAGTAGTAGGAGGACAGGGACGACCGGGGAGCTGTTTTTT
CDR3: CASSRRTGTTGELFF

J: TRBJ1-4
size: NA
V: TRBV5-1
D: NA
DNA: TGCGCCAGCAGCTTGGACAGGACTAATGAAAAACTGTTTTTT
CDR3: CASSLDRTNEKLFF

J: TRBJ1-4
size: few
V: TRBV2
D: NA
DNA: TGTGCCAGCAGATACCGGACTAATGAAAAACTGTTTTTT
CDR3: CASRYRTNEKLFF

J: TRBJ1-1
size: NA
V: TRBV2
D: NA
DNA: TGTGCCAGCAGCTCACAGGGTGACACTGAAGCTTTCTTT
CDR3: CASSSQGDTEAFF

J: TRBJ2-2
size: NA
V: TRBV19
D: NA
DNA: TGTGCCAGTAGTAGCCCCTCTCTAGCTTGGACCGGGGAGCTGTTTTTT
CDR3: CASSSPSLAWTGELFF

J: TRBJ2-1
size: NA
V: TRBV21-1
D: NA
DNA: TGTGCCAGCAGCAAAGAAGGACGGGAGGAGCAGTTCTTC
CDR3: CASSKEGREEQFF

J: TRBJ2-7
size: NA
V: TRBV5-1
D: TRBD1
DNA: TGCGCCAGCAGCTTGACAGGGGAACCCTACGAGCAGTACTTC
CDR3: CASSLTGEPYEQYF

J: TRBJ2-2
size: once
V: TRBV5-4
D: NA
DNA: TGTGCCAGCAGCCCTTCTCAGACTAGTAGAGTGGCCGGGGAGCTGTTTTTT
CDR3: CASSPSQTSRVAGELFF

J: TRBJ1-1
size: NA
V: TRBV4-2
D: NA
DNA: TGTGCCAGCAGCCAAGATCGGGGGGGGGCTATCACTGAAGCTTTCTTT
CDR3: CASSQDRGGAITEAFF

J: TRBJ1-4
size: NA
V: TRBV28
D: NA
DNA: TGTGCCAGCAGCACTCCGGGACTCAGTAATGAAAAACTGTTTTTT
CDR3: CASSTPGLSNEKLFF

J: TRBJ1-5
size: NA
V: TRBV2
D: NA
DNA: TGTGCCAGCAGTGGGACAGACAATAGCAATCAGCCCCAGCATTTT
CDR3: CASSGTDNSNQPQHF

J: TRBJ2-1
size: NA
V: TRBV7-8
D: TRBD1
DNA: TGTGCCAGCAGCCTCCGGGACAGAGATAATGAGCAGTTCTTC
CDR3: CASSLRDRDNEQFF

J: TRBJ1-1
size: NA
V: TRBV19
D: TRBD1
DNA: TGTGCCAGTAGTATAGGCCGGAGGGACAGGGACACTGAAGCTTTCTTT
CDR3: CASSIGRRDRDTEAFF